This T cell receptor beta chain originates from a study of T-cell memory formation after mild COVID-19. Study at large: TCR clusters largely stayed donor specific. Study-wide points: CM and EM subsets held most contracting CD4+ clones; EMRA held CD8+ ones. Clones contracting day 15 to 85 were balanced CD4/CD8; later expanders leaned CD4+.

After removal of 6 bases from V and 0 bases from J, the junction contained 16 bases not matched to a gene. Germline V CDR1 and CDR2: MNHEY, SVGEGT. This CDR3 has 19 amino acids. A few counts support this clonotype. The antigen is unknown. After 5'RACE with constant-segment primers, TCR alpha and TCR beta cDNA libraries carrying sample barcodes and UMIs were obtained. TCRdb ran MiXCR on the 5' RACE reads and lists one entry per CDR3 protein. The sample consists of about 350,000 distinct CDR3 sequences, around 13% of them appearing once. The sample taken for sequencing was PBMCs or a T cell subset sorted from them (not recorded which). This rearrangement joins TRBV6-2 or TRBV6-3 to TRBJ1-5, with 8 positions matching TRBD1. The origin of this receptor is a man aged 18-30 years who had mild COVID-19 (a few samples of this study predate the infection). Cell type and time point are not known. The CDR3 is CASSLDRGLGDHSNQPQHF. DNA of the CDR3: TGTGCCAGCAGCTTAGACAGGGGCCTCGGAGATCATAGCAATCAGCCCCAGCATTTT.